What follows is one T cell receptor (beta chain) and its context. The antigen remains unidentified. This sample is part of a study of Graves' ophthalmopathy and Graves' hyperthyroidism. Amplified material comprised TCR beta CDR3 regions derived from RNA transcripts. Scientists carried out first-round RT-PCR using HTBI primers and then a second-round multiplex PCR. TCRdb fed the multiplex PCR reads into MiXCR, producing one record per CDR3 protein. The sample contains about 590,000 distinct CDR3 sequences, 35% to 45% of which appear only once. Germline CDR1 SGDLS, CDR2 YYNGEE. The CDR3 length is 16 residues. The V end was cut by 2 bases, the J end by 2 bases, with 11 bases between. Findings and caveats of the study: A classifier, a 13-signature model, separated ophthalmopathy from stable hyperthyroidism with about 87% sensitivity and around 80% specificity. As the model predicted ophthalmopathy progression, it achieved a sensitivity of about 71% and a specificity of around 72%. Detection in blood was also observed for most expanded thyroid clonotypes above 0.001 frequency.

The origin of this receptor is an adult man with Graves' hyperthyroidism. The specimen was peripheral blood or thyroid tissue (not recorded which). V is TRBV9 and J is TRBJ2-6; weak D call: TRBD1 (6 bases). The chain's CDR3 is CASSVLTGTGANVLTF. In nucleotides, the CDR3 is TGTGCCAGCAGCGTTCTAACAGGGACTGGGGCCAACGTCCTGACTTTC.